This T cell receptor beta chain was identified in a study of T-cell reconstitution after alpha-beta-depleted transplantation in children. Broader study findings: A year had passed since transplant, and T-cell counts and diversity by then came mostly from newly produced T cells. Where alpha-beta T cells came from about two months after transplant was reportedly several hundred expanded graft clones.

For TCRbeta, the library was prepared with unique molecular identifiers. Each CDR3 protein is one row after TCRdb ran MiXCR on the PCR reads. The sample consists of hundreds of thousands of distinct CDR3 sequences, approximately 22% of them appearing once. A word on this clonotype: The antigen remains unidentified.

The junction had 8 bases not matched to a gene; V was cut back by 3 bases and J by 2 bases. This CDR3 spans 16 amino acids. Per germline, CDR1 PRHDT and CDR2 FYEKMQ (reference sequence). The chain is built from TRBV13 and TRBJ2-5, with 8 bases that match TRBD2. Source: PBMCs, mostly from graft donor cells, taken 360 days after TCRalphabeta/CD19-depleted stem cell transplant. This sequence originates from a boy in the first two years of life who had a stem cell transplant for acute myeloid leukemia, so the T cells may come from the graft donor. The CDR3 sequence: CASSFLRAGGQETQYF. The CDR3 DNA sequence: TGTGCCAGCAGCTTTCTAAGGGCGGGGGGTCAAGAGACCCAGTACTTC.